The clone carrying this T cell receptor (beta chain) showed up just a few times. The record originates from a study of T-cell memory formation after mild COVID-19. The germline V and J ends were trimmed by 4 bases and 6 bases, with 19 bases remaining between them. This CDR3 spans 15 amino acids. In germline, CDR1 is MDHEN, CDR2 SYDVKM. Amplification by 5'RACE using constant-segment primers produced TCR alpha and TCR beta cDNA libraries that carried sample barcodes and UMIs. TCRdb recomputed calls from the 5' RACE reads with MiXCR, one row per CDR3 protein. The repertoire consists of about 290,000 distinct CDR3 sequences, with more than 15% occurring once and the leading ten covering 22%.

The receptor was isolated from a man aged 18 to 30 who had mild COVID-19 (a few samples of this study predate the infection). Cell type and time point are not known. Material: PBMCs or a T cell subset sorted from them (not recorded which). This rearrangement joins TRBV28 to TRBJ2-7; D may be TRBD1 (6 bases). The DNA of the CDR3 is TGTGCCAGCAGTTCCCTGACTGACAGGCTCCCCGAGCAGTACGTC. Protein: CASSSLTDRLPEQYV.